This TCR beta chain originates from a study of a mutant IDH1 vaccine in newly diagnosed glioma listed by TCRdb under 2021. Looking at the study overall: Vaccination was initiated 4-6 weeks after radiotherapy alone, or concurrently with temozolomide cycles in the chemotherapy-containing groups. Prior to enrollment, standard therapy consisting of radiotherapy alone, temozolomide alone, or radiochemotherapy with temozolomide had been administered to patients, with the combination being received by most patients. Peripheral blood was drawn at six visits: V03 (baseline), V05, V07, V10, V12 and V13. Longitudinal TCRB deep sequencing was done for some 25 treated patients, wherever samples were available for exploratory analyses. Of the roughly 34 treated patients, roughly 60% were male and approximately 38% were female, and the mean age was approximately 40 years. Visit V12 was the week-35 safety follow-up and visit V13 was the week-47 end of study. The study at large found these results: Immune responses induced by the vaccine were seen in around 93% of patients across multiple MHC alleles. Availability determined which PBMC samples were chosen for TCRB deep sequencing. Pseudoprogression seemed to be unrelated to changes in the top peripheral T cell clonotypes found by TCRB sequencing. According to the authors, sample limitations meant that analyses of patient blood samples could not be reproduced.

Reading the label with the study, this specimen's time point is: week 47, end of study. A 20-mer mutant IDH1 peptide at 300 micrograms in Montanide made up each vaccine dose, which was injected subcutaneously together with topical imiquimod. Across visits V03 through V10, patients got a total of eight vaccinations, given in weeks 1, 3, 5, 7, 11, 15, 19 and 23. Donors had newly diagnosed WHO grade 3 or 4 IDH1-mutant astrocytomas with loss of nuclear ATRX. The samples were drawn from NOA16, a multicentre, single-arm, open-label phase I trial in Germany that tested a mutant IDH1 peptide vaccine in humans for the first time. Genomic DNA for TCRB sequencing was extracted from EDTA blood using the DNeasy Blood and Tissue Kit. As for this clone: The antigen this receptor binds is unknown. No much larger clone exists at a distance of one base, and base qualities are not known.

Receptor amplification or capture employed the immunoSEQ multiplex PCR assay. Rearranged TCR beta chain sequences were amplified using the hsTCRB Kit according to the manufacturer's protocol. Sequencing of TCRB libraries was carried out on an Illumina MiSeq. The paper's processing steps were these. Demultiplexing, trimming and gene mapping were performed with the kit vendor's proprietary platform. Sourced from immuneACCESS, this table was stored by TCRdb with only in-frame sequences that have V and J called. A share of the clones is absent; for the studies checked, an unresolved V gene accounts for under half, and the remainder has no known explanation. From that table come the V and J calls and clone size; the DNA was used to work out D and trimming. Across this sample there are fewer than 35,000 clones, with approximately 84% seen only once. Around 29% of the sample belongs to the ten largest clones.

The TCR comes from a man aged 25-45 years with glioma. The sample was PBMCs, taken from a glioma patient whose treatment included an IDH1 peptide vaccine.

The CDR3 protein: CATTDRGNTEAFF. The DNA sequence reads TGTGCCACCACGGACAGGGGGAACACTGAAGCTTTCTTT. Recombination linked TRBV18 to TRBJ1-1, with 9 middle bases fitting TRBD1. V loses 10 bases at its end and J loses 1 base; junction bases beyond the gene matches: 4. The CDR3 goes from the cysteine to the phenylalanine over 13 residues. Of all the DNA, just the CDR3 is kept, 39 bases in frame from base 1. In the germline V gene, CDR1 corresponds to KGHSH and CDR2 to LQKENI.